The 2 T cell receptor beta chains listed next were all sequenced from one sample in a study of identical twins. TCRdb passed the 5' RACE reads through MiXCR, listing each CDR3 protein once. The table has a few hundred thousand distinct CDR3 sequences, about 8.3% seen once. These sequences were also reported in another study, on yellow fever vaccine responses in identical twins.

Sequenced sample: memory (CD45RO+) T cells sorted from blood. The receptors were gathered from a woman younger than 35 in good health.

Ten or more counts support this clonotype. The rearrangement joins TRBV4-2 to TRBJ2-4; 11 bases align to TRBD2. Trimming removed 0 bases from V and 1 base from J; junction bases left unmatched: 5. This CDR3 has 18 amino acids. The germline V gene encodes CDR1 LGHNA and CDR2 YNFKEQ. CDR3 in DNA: TGTGCCAGCAGCCAAGATTTTAGCGGGAGGGCCGCCAAAAACATTCAGTACTTC. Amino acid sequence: CASSQDFSGRAAKNIQYF.

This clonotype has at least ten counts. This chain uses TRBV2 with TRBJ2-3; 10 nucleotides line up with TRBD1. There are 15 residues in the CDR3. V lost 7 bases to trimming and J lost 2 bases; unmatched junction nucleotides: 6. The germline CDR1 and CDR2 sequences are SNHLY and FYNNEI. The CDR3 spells CASMGTGDTTDTQYF. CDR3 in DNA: TGTGCCAGCATGGGGACAGGGGATACCACAGATACGCAGTATTTT.